What follows are 21 T cell receptor beta chains derived from one specimen sequenced in a study of OX40 agonist ivuxolimab in advanced cancers. Using immunoSEQ multiplex PCR, the repertoire was profiled, and TCRdb retains in-frame clones only, with some absent. The table records about 27,000 clones, 76% of them present only once. The material sequenced was CD4+ or CD8+ T cells sorted from blood, taken in a trial of the OX40 agonist ivuxolimab. The origin of the receptors is an adult with an advanced solid tumor such as melanoma, head and neck, liver or kidney cancer.

V is TRBV5-8 and J is TRBJ2-1; 12 positions agree with TRBD2. The junction had 6 bases not matched to a gene; V was cut back by 4 bases and J by 7 bases. The germline V gene encodes CDR1 SGHTS and CDR2 YDEGEE. This CDR3 spans 15 amino acids. The CDR3 loop is CASSLAGGPRNEQFF. CDR3 nucleotides: TGTGCCAGCAGCCTAGCGGGGGGGCCGAGGAATGAGCAGTTCTTC.

V usage is TRBV11-2 and J usage is TRBJ2-7; D might be TRBD2 (6 bases). The V end was cut by 3 bases, the J end by 3 bases, with 12 bases between. The CDR3 extends over 14 amino acids. Germline V gene lookup returns CDR1 SGHAT and CDR2 FQNNGV. The CDR3 DNA follows: TGTGCCAGCAGCTTTCGGCGGGGTGTCTACGAGCAGTACTTC. Its translation: CASSFRRGVYEQYF.

CDR3 region: CASSRGQGGGQYF. In DNA form, the CDR3 reads TGTGCCAGCAGCCGGGGACAGGGGGGAGGGCAGTACTTC. The chain recombines TRBV7-6 with TRBJ2-7; 11 positions agree with TRBD1. The V gene end was trimmed by 5 bases and the J gene end by 9 bases; junction bases not matched to a gene: 6. CDR1 and CDR2 (germline): SGHVS, FNYEAQ. The CDR3 is 13 residues long. The full variable domain, its missing parts supplied by reference TRBV7-6 and TRBJ2-7, is GAGVSQSPRYKVTKRGQDVALRCDPISGHVSLYWYRQALGQGPEFLTYFNYEAQQDKSGLPNDRFSAERPEGSISTLTIQRTEQRDSAMYRCASSRGQGGGQYFGPGTRLTVT.

J is TRBJ1-1 and V is TRBV5-1, with a weak D call TRBD1 (6 bases). Germline assignment: CDR1 SGHRS and CDR2 YFSETQ. This CDR3 is built from 17 residues. Trimming pared 0 bases from V and 2 bases from J, leaving 17 bases between. Here the CDR3 reads CASSLGGLDRRNTEAFF. DNA for the CDR3: TGCGCCAGCAGCTTGGGAGGGCTGGACAGAAGAAACACTGAAGCTTTCTTT. Full variable domain (missing parts from reference TRBV5-1 and TRBJ1-1): KAGVTQTPRYLIKTRGQQVTLSCSPISGHRSVSWYQQTPGQGLQFLFEYFSETQRNKGNFPGRFSGRQFSNSRSEMNVSTLELGDSALYLCASSLGGLDRRNTEAFFGQGTRLTVV.

The chain has TRBV6-5 and TRBJ2-7, with a tentative D call TRBD1 (6 bases). Trimming stripped 10 bases from V and 7 bases from J, with 17 bases between. Germline CDR1 MNHEY, CDR2 SVGAGI. This CDR3 spans 12 amino acids. As DNA, the CDR3 is TGTGCCACCGCCGGGACACGGTTAGAGCAGTACTTC. As protein: CATAGTRLEQYF.

The rearrangement links TRBV9 to TRBJ1-4, with a possible D match to TRBD1 (5 bases). The germline V and J ends were trimmed by 0 bases and 2 bases, with 17 bases remaining between them. From germline, CDR1 is SGDLS and CDR2 YYNGEE. The CDR3 totals 18 residues. Written as DNA, the CDR3 is TGTGCCAGCAGCGTAGACCCCAGGGCCCGGGGCACTAATGAAAAACTGTTTTTT. Residues: CASSVDPRARGTNEKLFF.

V usage is TRBV2 and J usage is TRBJ2-2; maybe TRBD1 (8 bases). The ends were cut back, 6 bases at V and 4 bases at J, with 21 bases in the middle. The germline V gene encodes CDR1 SNHLY and CDR2 FYNNEI. The CDR3 is 17 residues long. CDR3 in amino acids: CASRGDRGGFRTGELFF. The CDR3 nucleotides read TGTGCCAGCAGAGGAGACAGGGGAGGGTTCCGCACCGGGGAGCTGTTTTTT.

This clone was detected only once. The chain employs TRBV9 and TRBJ2-2, with D possibly matching TRBD2 (6 bases). The germline CDR1 and CDR2 sequences are SGDLS and YYNGEE. CDR3 length equals 16 residues. V lost 0 bases, J lost 4 bases, and 13 bases lay in between. The CDR3 is CASSVDQVGGTGELFF. The CDR3 nucleotides read TGTGCCAGCAGCGTAGACCAAGTCGGGGGCACCGGGGAGCTGTTTTTT.

The chain couples TRBV25-1 to TRBJ1-5, with D unclear. Germline V gene lookup returns CDR1 MGHDK and CDR2 SYGVNS. This CDR3 spans 14 amino acids. The V end was cut by 8 bases, the J end by 4 bases, with 15 bases between. CDR3 sequence: CASSLGPPNQPQHF. CDR3 sequence (DNA): TGTGCCAGCTCCTTAGGTCCCCCGAATCAGCCCCAGCATTTT.

The chain is built from TRBV2 and TRBJ2-1; TRBD1 matches at 8 bases. This CDR3 contains 13 residues. Germline assignment: CDR1 SNHLY and CDR2 FYNNEI. J gave up 6 bases and V 9 bases, and 7 bases lay outside the gene matches. The CDR3 bases are TGTGCCAGAAAACCGACAGGGGTCAATGAGCAGTTCTTC. Its protein is CARKPTGVNEQFF.

The chain is built from TRBV6-6 and TRBJ2-7, with D hard to call. The CDR3 has 12 amino acids. With 6 bases removed from V and 4 bases from J, the gap between germline ends came to 10 bases. Germline assignment: CDR1 MNHNY and CDR2 SVGAGI (reference sequence). The CDR3 is CASRRTDYEQYF. In DNA form, the CDR3 reads TGTGCCAGCAGACGGACGGATTACGAGCAGTACTTC.

The chain couples TRBV2 to TRBJ1-2; weak D call: TRBD1 (6 bases). This CDR3 has 13 amino acids. CDR1 and CDR2 (germline): SNHLY, FYNNEI. Trimming removed 5 bases at V and 1 base at J, with 8 bases between. CDR3 bases: TGTGCCAGCAGTCAGGGGATTAACTATGGCTACACCTTC. Its protein is CASSQGINYGYTF.

This chain uses TRBV6-5 with TRBJ1-1; D unresolved. The CDR3 is 13 amino acids. Germline assignment: CDR1 MNHEY and CDR2 SVGAGI. V lost 8 bases and J lost 1, with 11 bases in between. DNA of the CDR3: TGTGCCAGCCGAAACATTGCGAACACTGAAGCTTTCTTT. Translation: CASRNIANTEAFF.

CDR3 amino acids: CASSLILNYGYTF. CDR3 bases: TGTGCCAGCAGCTTAATCTTGAACTATGGCTACACCTTC. The chain employs TRBV7-2 and TRBJ1-2, with D uncertain. Germline CDR1 SGHTA, CDR2 FQGNSA. This CDR3 has 13 residues. Trimming pared 2 bases from V and 2 bases from J, leaving 6 bases between.

This chain's CDR3 is CASTSSDRTGANVLTF. For the CDR3, the DNA is TGCGCCAGCACCTCTTCCGACAGGACTGGGGCCAACGTCCTGACTTTC. J is TRBJ2-6 and V is TRBV5-1; tentatively, D is TRBD1 (6 bases). The V gene lost 6 bases and the J gene lost 2 bases, with 15 bases spanning the gap. The CDR3 is 16 amino acids. Germline V gene sequence: CDR1 SGHRS, CDR2 YFSETQ.

This clone was recorded a few times. The rearrangement joins TRBV11-2 to TRBJ2-3; weak D call: TRBD1 (6 bases). CDR1 SGHAT and CDR2 FQNNGV come from the germline V gene. V was shortened by 1 base and J by 1 base, with 9 bases between the two germline ends. This CDR3 is 15 amino acids long. CDR3: CASSLVSGGTDTQYF. The CDR3 DNA reads as TGTGCCAGCAGCTTAGTGTCAGGGGGCACAGATACGCAGTATTTT. The full variable domain, its missing parts supplied by reference TRBV11-2 and TRBJ2-3, is EAGVAQSPRYKIIEKRQSVAFWCNPISGHATLYWYQQILGQGPKLLIQFQNNGVVDDSQLPKDRFSAERLKGVDSTLKIQPAKLEDSAVYLCASSLVSGGTDTQYFGPGTRLTVL.

J is TRBJ1-1 and V is TRBV5-1, with 7 bases matching TRBD1. CDR3 length: 15 residues. Germline V lookup: CDR1 SGHRS, CDR2 YFSETQ. The trim removed 4 bases at V and 11 bases at J, leaving 17 bases unmatched. The CDR3: CASSRDSSQGTDAFF. CDR3 DNA sequence: TGCGCCAGCAGCAGAGACTCCTCACAGGGGACCGACGCTTTCTTT.

The rearrangement uses TRBV2 and TRBJ1-2, with 7 nucleotides matching TRBD1. V lost 9 bases and J lost 0; bases outside the gene matches: 10. CDR1 is SNHLY, CDR2 FYNNEI, per germline. CDR3 size: 15 residues. CDR3 sequence: CASIATGEANYGYTF. CDR3 DNA sequence: TGTGCCAGTATCGCTACAGGGGAGGCTAACTATGGCTACACCTTC.

This clone qualifies as medium-sized. The V gene is TRBV7-9, the J gene TRBJ2-7; 9 positions agree with TRBD1. Germline values: CDR1 SEHNR, CDR2 FQNEAQ (reference sequence). The V segment lost 5 bases and the J segment 2 bases; nucleotides outside the gene matches: 7. This CDR3 has 15 residues. CDR3 amino acids: CASSQLGQGPYEQYF. The CDR3 bases are TGTGCCAGCAGCCAACTCGGACAGGGGCCCTACGAGCAGTACTTC.

The V gene is TRBV10-1, the J gene TRBJ2-2; 7 bases agree with TRBD2. The CDR3 loop spans 15 amino acids. J lost 5 bases, V lost 5 bases, and 8 bases had no gene match. CDR1 WNHNN and CDR2 SYGVQD come from the germline V gene (reference sequence). The CDR3 nucleotides are TGCGCCAGCAGTTCGAGCGGGGCCCTTACCGGGGAGCTGTTTTTT. Translated, it gives CASSSSGALTGELFF.

V is TRBV5-6 and J is TRBJ2-2; a weak D match, TRBD1 (6 bases). The CDR3 loop spans 16 amino acids. V lost 3 bases, J lost 0 bases, and 12 bases lay in between. Germline lookup yields CDR1 SGHDT and CDR2 YYEEEE. In DNA form, the CDR3 reads TGTGCCAGCAGCTGGCAGGGGAGTGCGAACACCGGGGAGCTGTTTTTT. This codes for CASSWQGSANTGELFF.